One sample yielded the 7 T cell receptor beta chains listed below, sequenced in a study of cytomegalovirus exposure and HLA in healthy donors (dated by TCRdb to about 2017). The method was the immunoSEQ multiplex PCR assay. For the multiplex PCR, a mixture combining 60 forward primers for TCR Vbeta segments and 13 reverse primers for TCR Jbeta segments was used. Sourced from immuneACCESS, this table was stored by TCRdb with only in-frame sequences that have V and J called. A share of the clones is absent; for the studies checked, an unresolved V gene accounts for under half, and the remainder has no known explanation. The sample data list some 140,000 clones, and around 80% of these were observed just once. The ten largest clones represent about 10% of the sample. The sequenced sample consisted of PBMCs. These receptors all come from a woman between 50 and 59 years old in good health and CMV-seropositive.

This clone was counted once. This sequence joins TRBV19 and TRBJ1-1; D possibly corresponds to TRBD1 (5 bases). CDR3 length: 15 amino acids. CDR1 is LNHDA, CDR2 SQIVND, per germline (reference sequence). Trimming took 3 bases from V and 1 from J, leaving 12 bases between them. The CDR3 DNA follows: TGTGCCAGTAGTATCGTCGGGGGAAGGAACACTGAAGCTTTCTTT. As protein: CASSIVGGRNTEAFF.

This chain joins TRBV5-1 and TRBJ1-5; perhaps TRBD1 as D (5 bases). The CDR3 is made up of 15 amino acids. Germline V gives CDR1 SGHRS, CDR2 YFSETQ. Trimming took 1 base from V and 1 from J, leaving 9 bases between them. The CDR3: CASSLSGLSNQPQHF. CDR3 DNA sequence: TGCGCCAGCAGCTTGTCAGGGTTGAGCAATCAGCCCCAGCATTTT.

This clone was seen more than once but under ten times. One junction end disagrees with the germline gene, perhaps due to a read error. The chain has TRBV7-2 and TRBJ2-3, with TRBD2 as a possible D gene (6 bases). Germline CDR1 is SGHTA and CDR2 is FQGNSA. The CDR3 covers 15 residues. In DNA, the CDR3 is TGTGCCACCAGCCAGATGGGGGGAAACACAGATACGCAGTATTTT. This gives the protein CATSQMGGNTDTQYF.

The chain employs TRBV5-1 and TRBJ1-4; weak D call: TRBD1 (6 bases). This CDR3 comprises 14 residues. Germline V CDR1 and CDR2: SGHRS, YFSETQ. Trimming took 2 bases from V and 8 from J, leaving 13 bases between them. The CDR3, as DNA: TGCGCCAGCAGCTTTCAGGGGATGATGGAAAAACTGTTTTTT. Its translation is CASSFQGMMEKLFF. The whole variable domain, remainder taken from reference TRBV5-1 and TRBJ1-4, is KAGVTQTPRYLIKTRGQQVTLSCSPISGHRSVSWYQQTPGQGLQFLFEYFSETQRNKGNFPGRFSGRQFSNSRSEMNVSTLELGDSALYLCASSFQGMMEKLFFGSGTQLSVL.

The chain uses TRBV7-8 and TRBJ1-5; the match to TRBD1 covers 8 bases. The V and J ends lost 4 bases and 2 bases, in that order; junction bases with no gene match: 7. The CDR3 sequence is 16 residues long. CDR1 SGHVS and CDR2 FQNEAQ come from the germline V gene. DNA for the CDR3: TGTGCCAGCAGCTCGATCAGGGGGCGCGGCAATCAGCCCCAGCATTTT. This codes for CASSSIRGRGNQPQHF.

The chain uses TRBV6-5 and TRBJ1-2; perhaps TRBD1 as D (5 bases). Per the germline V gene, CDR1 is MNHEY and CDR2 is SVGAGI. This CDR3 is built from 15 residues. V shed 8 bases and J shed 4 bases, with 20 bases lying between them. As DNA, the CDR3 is TGTGCCAGCGGGGAGGGGAGGGGCGCAGGCTATGGCTACACCTTC. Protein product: CASGEGRGAGYGYTF.

This chain's CDR3 is CASRKGLAGGETQYF. The DNA of the CDR3 is TGTGCCAGTAGGAAAGGGCTAGCGGGAGGAGAGACCCAGTACTTC. The chain employs TRBV19 and TRBJ2-5; 11 bases are a match to TRBD2. CDR3 length equals 15 residues. Germline-derived CDR1 and CDR2 are LNHDA and SQIVND (reference sequence). V shed 6 bases and J 4 bases; nucleotides not matched to a gene: 7.